These T cell receptor beta chains were read from a single sample in a study of blood T cell repertoires in COVID-19. Sequencing used immunoSEQ multiplex PCR; TCRdb keeps in-frame clones, though not all of them. Among some 140,000 clones listed, approximately 82% were seen once. Sequencing was performed on peripheral blood. The receptors derive from a man aged 55 to 70 who had recovered from COVID-19. Each CDR3 is given with its conserved first and last residue. The D gene is left open where the match is weak. Some rows mark clone size as missing; the rest say once, few, many or name a class of expanded clone.

>TRBV27|TRBJ1-5|.|TRBD1
CASSLGTGGNQPQHF
TGTGCCAGCAGTTTAGGGACAGGTGGAAATCAGCCCCAGCATTTT
>TRBV28|TRBJ2-2|.|.
CASRPQGRVHRTGELFF
TGTGCCAGCAGACCACAGGGAAGGGTTCATCGCACCGGGGAGCTGTTTTTT
>TRBV6-5|TRBJ1-1|.|.
CASSYQTGYTEAFF
TGTGCCAGCAGTTACCAAACAGGGTACACTGAAGCTTTCTTT
>TRBV5-1|TRBJ2-2|.|TRBD1
CASSLVIRQGVGELFF
TGCGCCAGCAGCTTGGTGATACGACAGGGGGTCGGGGAGCTGTTTTTT
>TRBV6-1|TRBJ2-2|.|TRBD1
CASSEEPGDRRNTGELFF
TGTGCCAGCAGTGAAGAACCGGGGGACAGGAGAAACACCGGGGAGCTGTTTTTT
>TRBV13|TRBJ2-1|.|TRBD2
CASSFRASGKNEQFF
TGTGCCAGCAGCTTCAGGGCTAGCGGCAAGAATGAGCAGTTCTTC
>TRBV28|TRBJ1-6|few|.
CASSLRGADNSPLHF
TGTGCCAGCAGTTTAAGGGGCGCGGATAATTCACCCCTCCACTTT
>TRBV11-3|TRBJ2-1|.|.
CASSLGGEQFF
TGTGCCAGCAGCTTAGGAGGGGAGCAGTTCTTC
>TRBV2|TRBJ1-3|.|.
CASRGPGRDTIYF
TGTGCCAGCAGGGGCCCGGGGAGAGACACCATATATTTT
>TRBV6-6|TRBJ2-2|.|.
CASSYSLGGELFF
TGTGCCAGCAGTTACTCGCTCGGCGGGGAGCTGTTTTTT
>TRBV7-3|TRBJ2-5|once|.
CASSLSDSSQETQYF
TGTGCCAGCAGCTTATCGGACAGCTCACAAGAGACCCAGTACTTC
>TRBV7-8|TRBJ2-3|once|.
CASSLSQGTGSYF
TGTGCCAGCAGCTTATCCCAGGGGACCGGCTCGTATTTT
>TRBV7-2|TRBJ2-7|.|.
CASSLQGSSYEQYF
TGTGCCAGCAGCTTACAGGGAAGCTCCTACGAGCAGTACTTC
>TRBV4-1|TRBJ2-1|few|TRBD2
CASSPALAGAYNEQFF
TGCGCCAGCAGCCCTGCACTAGCGGGAGCATACAATGAGCAGTTCTTC
>TRBV9|TRBJ2-1|few|TRBD2
CASSVAVGGSNSYNEQFF
TGTGCCAGCAGCGTAGCTGTGGGCGGGAGTAACTCCTACAATGAGCAGTTCTTC
>TRBV5-1|TRBJ2-3|once|.
CASSLLSGSTDTQYF
TGCGCCAGCAGCTTGCTGAGCGGGAGCACAGATACGCAGTATTTT
>TRBV28|TRBJ2-1|.|TRBD2
CASSLSFPLDRPGTRTDNEQFF
TGTGCCAGCAGCCTCAGTTTCCCCTTAGACAGGCCCGGGACTAGGACGGATAATGAGCAGTTCTTC
>TRBV6-2/TRBV6-3|TRBJ2-7|once|.
CASSYYGGVYEQYF
TGTGCCAGCAGTTACTACGGAGGGGTCTACGAGCAGTACTTC
>TRBV19|TRBJ2-3|.|.
CASSIRGGDTQYF
TGTGCCAGTAGTATTAGGGGAGGAGATACGCAGTATTTT
>TRBV10-3|TRBJ1-2|.|.
CAITATVAYGYTF
TGTGCCATCACCGCGACAGTGGCCTATGGCTACACCTTC
>TRBV6-5|TRBJ1-6|many|TRBD1
CASTKDRGYNSPLHF
TGTGCCAGCACCAAGGACAGGGGGTATAATTCACCCCTCCACTTT
>TRBV28|TRBJ2-7|.|.
CASSFLATHEQYF
TGTGCCAGCAGTTTCTTAGCTACCCACGAGCAGTACTTC
>TRBV4-2|TRBJ2-7|.|TRBD1
CASSGTRDSSYEQYF
TGTGCCAGCAGCGGAACCAGGGACAGCTCCTACGAGCAGTACTTC
>TRBV7-8|TRBJ2-3|once|TRBD2
CASSPGLAGTTDTQYF
TGTGCCAGCAGCCCAGGACTAGCGGGAACCACAGATACGCAGTATTTT
>TRBV10-3|TRBJ2-1|.|TRBD1
CAISGQGASSYNEQFF
TGTGCCATCAGTGGACAGGGCGCCAGCTCCTACAATGAGCAGTTCTTC
>TRBV10-3|TRBJ1-1|.|TRBD1
CAISEMSTGGSTEAFF
TGTGCCATCAGTGAGATGAGTACAGGGGGATCCACTGAAGCTTTCTTT
>TRBV19|TRBJ1-1|.|.
CASKVRQNTEAFF
TGTGCCAGTAAGGTGCGGCAGAACACTGAAGCTTTCTTT
>TRBV15|TRBJ2-1|.|.
CATSTLVRGNEQFF
TGTGCCACCAGCACCCTCGTCCGGGGCAATGAGCAGTTCTTC
>TRBV19|TRBJ1-6|few|TRBD1
CASKGQPYSYNSPLHF
TGTGCCAGTAAGGGACAGCCTTACTCCTATAATTCACCCCTCCACTTT
>TRBV28|TRBJ2-5|.|TRBD1
CASSLRDRVKETQYF
TGTGCCAGCAGTCTCCGGGACAGGGTAAAAGAGACCCAGTACTTC
>TRBV27|TRBJ2-7|few|.
CASRLAYRVGPVLF
TGTGCCAGCAGGCTCGCGTACAGGGTGGGGCCAGTCCTCTTC
>TRBV18|TRBJ1-1|once|.
CASSLYSMNTEAFF
TGTGCCAGCTCTTTATATTCTATGAACACTGAAGCTTTCTTT
>TRBV7-3|TRBJ1-1|once|TRBD1
CASSETGDGRDTEAFF
TGTGCCAGCAGCGAGACAGGGGACGGAAGGGACACTGAAGCTTTCTTT
>TRBV3-1/TRBV3-2|TRBJ2-7|few|.
CASSQADRYYYF
TGTGCCAGCAGCCAAGCCGACAGGTACTACTACTTC
>TRBV5-6|TRBJ1-1|.|.
CASSLAGGGSEAFF
TGTGCCAGCAGCTTGGCCGGAGGTGGGTCTGAAGCTTTCTTT
>TRBV30|TRBJ1-1|.|.
CAWGPLSGRADTEAFF
TGTGCCTGGGGCCCGTTGTCTGGCAGGGCGGACACTGAAGCTTTCTTT
>TRBV4-2|TRBJ2-1|.|.
CASSQDGDGNNEQFF
TGTGCCAGCAGCCAAGACGGAGACGGGAACAATGAGCAGTTCTTC
>TRBV19|TRBJ2-1|.|TRBD1
CASSIEGQPYNEQFF
TGTGCCAGTAGTATAGAGGGACAGCCTTACAATGAGCAGTTCTTC
>TRBV19|TRBJ2-7|once|TRBD1
CASKDRARWEQYF
TGTGCCAGTAAGGACAGGGCCCGATGGGAGCAGTACTTC
>TRBV5-5|TRBJ1-5|.|TRBD1
CASSWDRGFQPQHF
TGTGCCAGCAGCTGGGACAGGGGATTTCAGCCCCAGCATTTT
>TRBV9|TRBJ1-6|few|TRBD1
CASSVAGDRTAPLHF
TGTGCCAGCAGCGTAGCTGGGGACAGGACCGCACCCCTCCACTTT
>TRBV20-1|TRBJ1-3|.|TRBD1
CSANDRALRNTIYF
TGCAGTGCTAATGACAGGGCCCTTAGAAACACCATATATTTT
>TRBV9|TRBJ2-3|.|.
CASSVGARDTDTQYF
TGTGCCAGCAGCGTAGGAGCTCGGGACACAGATACGCAGTATTTT
>TRBV19|TRBJ1-1|.|.
CAPERPRSTEAFF
TGTGCCCCGGAGCGGCCCAGAAGCACTGAAGCTTTCTTT
>TRBV28|TRBJ1-2|.|TRBD1
CASSDRGPGYTF
TGTGCCAGCAGTGACAGGGGGCCTGGCTACACCTTC
>TRBV5-5|TRBJ2-7|.|.
CASSLEGAQVYEQYF
TGTGCCAGCAGCTTGGAAGGGGCGCAAGTCTACGAGCAGTACTTC
>TRBV28|TRBJ1-2|.|TRBD1
CASSSGIRQGGYTF
TGTGCCAGCAGCTCAGGAATTAGACAGGGTGGCTACACCTTC
>TRBV5-1|TRBJ1-2|.|TRBD1
CASSFTGTGAQGGYTF
TGCGCCAGCAGCTTTACCGGGACAGGGGCTCAAGGGGGCTACACCTTC
>TRBV4-2|TRBJ2-7|.|.
CASSHFTSGYEQYF
TGTGCCAGCAGCCACTTTACTAGTGGCTACGAGCAGTACTTC
>TRBV4-1|TRBJ2-3|few|.
CASSQDELQGDTQYF
TGCGCCAGCAGCCAAGATGAGCTGCAGGGGGATACGCAGTATTTT
>TRBV7-9|TRBJ1-2|.|TRBD1
CASSLGTGVGGYTF
TGTGCCAGCAGCTTAGGGACAGGGGTCGGTGGCTACACCTTC
>TRBV7-6|TRBJ2-1|.|TRBD1
CASSLAGQSSYNEQFF
TGTGCCAGCAGCTTAGCGGGACAGAGCTCCTACAATGAGCAGTTCTTC
>TRBV3-1/TRBV3-2|TRBJ1-6|few|TRBD1
CASSPDRVSPLHF
TGTGCCAGCAGCCCGGACAGGGTGTCACCCCTCCACTTT
>TRBV27|TRBJ2-1|few|TRBD2
CASSYRFLAGLNEQFF
TGTGCCAGCAGTTACCGGTTTCTAGCGGGGCTGAATGAGCAGTTCTTC
>TRBV10-3|TRBJ2-1|.|.
CAISESSTGSNEQFF
TGTGCCATCAGTGAGTCATCTACAGGGAGCAATGAGCAGTTCTTC
>TRBV3-1/TRBV3-2|TRBJ1-2|.|TRBD1
CASRQGQDYGYTF
TGTGCCAGCAGACAGGGGCAGGACTATGGCTACACCTTC
>TRBV6-6|TRBJ2-5|few|.
CASSSQETQYF
TGTGCCAGCAGTTCTCAAGAGACCCAGTACTTC
>TRBV19|TRBJ1-1|.|TRBD1
CASSPGTGVNTEAFF
TGTGCCAGTAGTCCCGGGACAGGAGTGAACACTGAAGCTTTCTTT
>TRBV14|TRBJ2-5|.|TRBD2
CASSPTLAGLETQYF
TGTGCCAGCAGCCCTACACTAGCGGGGCTAGAGACCCAGTACTTC